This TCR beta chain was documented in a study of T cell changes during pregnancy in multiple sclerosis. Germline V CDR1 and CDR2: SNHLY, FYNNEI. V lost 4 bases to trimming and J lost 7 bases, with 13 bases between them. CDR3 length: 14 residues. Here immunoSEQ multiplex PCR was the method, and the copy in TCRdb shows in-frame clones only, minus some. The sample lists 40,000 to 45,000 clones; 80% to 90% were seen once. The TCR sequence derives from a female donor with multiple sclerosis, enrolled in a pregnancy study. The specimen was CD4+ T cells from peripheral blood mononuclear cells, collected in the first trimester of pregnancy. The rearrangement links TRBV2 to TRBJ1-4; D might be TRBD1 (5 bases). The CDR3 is CASSGMGHVEKLFF. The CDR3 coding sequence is TGTGCCAGCAGTGGTATGGGGCACGTTGAAAAACTGTTTTTT.